This TCR beta chain derives from a study of control samples from healthy donors and cancer patients. Sequenced by immunoSEQ multiplex PCR; TCRdb stores in-frame clones only, minus some. Among about 120,000 clones, about 91% were seen once, and the ten largest hold 3% to 4%. This CDR3 has 14 amino acids. CDR1 is SEHNR and CDR2 is FQNEAQ in the germline V gene (reference sequence). Trimming shortened V by 0 bases and J by 2 bases, and 8 bases separated the two germline ends. This chain uses TRBV7-9 with TRBJ2-7; D unclear. The clonotype comes from a middle-aged man in good health. The sample was blood. The CDR3 nucleotides read TGTGCCAGCAGCTTAGCGTTACACCCCTACGAGCAGTACTTC. It is translated as CASSLALHPYEQYF.